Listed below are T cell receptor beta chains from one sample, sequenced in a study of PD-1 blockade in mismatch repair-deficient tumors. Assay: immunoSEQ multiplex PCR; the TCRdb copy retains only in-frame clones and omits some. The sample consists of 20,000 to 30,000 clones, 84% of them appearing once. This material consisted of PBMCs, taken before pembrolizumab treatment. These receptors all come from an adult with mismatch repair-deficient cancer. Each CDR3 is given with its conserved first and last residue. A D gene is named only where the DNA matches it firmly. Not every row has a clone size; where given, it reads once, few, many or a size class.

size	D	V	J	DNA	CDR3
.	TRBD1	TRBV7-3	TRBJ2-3	TGTGCCAGCAGCCGCACAGGGGGCACAGATACGCAGTATTTT	CASSRTGGTDTQYF
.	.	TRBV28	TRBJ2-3	TGTGCCAGCAGGGAACAGGGATATTTGCGCACAGATACGCAGTATTTT	CASREQGYLRTDTQYF
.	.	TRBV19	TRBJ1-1	TGTGCCAGTAGCTCAGGGTCAAGAGGTGGGACTGAAGCTTTCTTT	CASSSGSRGGTEAFF
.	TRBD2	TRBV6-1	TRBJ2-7	TGTGCCAGCAGTGCCCCCCGGAGCGGGAGGGCCTCTGAGCAGTACTTC	CASSAPRSGRASEQYF
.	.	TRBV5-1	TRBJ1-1	TGCGCCAGCAGCTTGGTCGCGAGCGGCACTGAAGCTTTCTTT	CASSLVASGTEAFF
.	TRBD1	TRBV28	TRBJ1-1	TGTGCCAGCAGGATTTCACAGGGGGCGAACACTGAAGCTTTCTTT	CASRISQGANTEAFF
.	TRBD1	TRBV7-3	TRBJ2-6	TGTGCCAGCAGCCTCGGGACAGGCTCTGGGGCCAACGTCCTGACTTTC	CASSLGTGSGANVLTF
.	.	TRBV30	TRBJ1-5	TGTGCCTGGAGTGCCCAACAGGGACAGCCCCAGCATTTT	CAWSAQQGQPQHF
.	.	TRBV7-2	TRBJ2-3	TGTGCCAGCAGCTTGGACAGGGCGGGAGCAGATACGCAGTATTTT	CASSLDRAGADTQYF
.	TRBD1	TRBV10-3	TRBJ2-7	TGTGCCATCAGAGGACAGGGATTAGGGTACGAGCAGTACTTC	CAIRGQGLGYEQYF
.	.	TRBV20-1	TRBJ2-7	TGCAGTGGGAGTACCCCATACGAGCAGTACTTC	CSGSTPYEQYF
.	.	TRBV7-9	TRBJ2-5	TGTGCCAGCAGGGAGGGAAGAGAGACCCAGTACTTC	CASREGRETQYF
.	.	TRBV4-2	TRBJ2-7	TGTGCCAGCAGCCCATCTACTAGTGCCTACGAGCAGTACTTC	CASSPSTSAYEQYF
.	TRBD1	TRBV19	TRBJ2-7	TGTGCCAGTAGTTTGACCGGGACAGGGGACAACGAGCAGTACTTC	CASSLTGTGDNEQYF
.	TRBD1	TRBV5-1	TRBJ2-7	TGCGCCAGCAGCGCCTACAGGGGCTCCTACGAGCAGTACTTC	CASSAYRGSYEQYF
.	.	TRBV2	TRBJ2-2	TGTGCGCCTAAGGTCGGGACCGGGGAGCTGTTTTTT	CAPKVGTGELFF
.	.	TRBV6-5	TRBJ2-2	TGTGCCAGCAGTTACGGCGGCTCACGGAGGGAGCTGTTTTTT	CASSYGGSRRELFF
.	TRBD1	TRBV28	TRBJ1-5	TGTGCCAGCAGGACAACCGGGACAGGGGGCGGACAGCCCCAGCATTTT	CASRTTGTGGGQPQHF
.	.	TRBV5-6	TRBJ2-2	TGTGCCAGCAGCTTGGGACAGAACACCGGGGAGCTGTTTTTT	CASSLGQNTGELFF
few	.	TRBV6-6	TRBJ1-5	TGTGCCAGCACTATTACATGGAGGCAGCCCCAGCATTTT	CASTITWRQPQHF
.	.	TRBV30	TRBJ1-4	TGTGCCTGGAGTGTACAGGGCGCTGGAAATGAAAAACTGTTTTTT	CAWSVQGAGNEKLFF
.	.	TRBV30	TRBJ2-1	TGTGCCTGGAGTCCCAGGACTAACTCCAAAAATGAGCAGTTCTTC	CAWSPRTNSKNEQFF
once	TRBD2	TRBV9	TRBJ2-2	TGTGCCAGCAGCCAAGGACTAGCGGGAGACTCCGGGGAGCTGTTTTTT	CASSQGLAGDSGELFF
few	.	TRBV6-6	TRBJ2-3	TGTGCCAGCACTCCGGACAGACAATCACAGGATACGCAGTATTTT	CASTPDRQSQDTQYF
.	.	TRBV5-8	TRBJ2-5	TGTGCCACGACCACCTACAGTACAGAGACCCAGTACTTC	CATTTYSTETQYF
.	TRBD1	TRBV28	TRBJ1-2	TGTGCCAGCAGGGGACAGGGAGACGGCTACACCTTC	CASRGQGDGYTF
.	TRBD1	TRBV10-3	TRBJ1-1	TGTGCCATAAAGGGAACAGGGGGCGAGAACGCTGAAGCTTTCTTT	CAIKGTGGENAEAFF
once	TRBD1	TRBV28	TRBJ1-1	TGTGCCAGCAGGAGGGACAGTTACACTGAAGCTTTCTTT	CASRRDSYTEAFF
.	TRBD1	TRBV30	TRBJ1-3	TGTGCCTGGACCCGGGACAGGGGAAACACCATATATTTT	CAWTRDRGNTIYF
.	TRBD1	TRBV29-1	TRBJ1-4	TGCAGCGGCTGGGGACAGGGGCAGGAAAAACTGTTTTTT	CSGWGQGQEKLFF
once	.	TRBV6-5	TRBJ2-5	TGTGCCAGCAGTCCCCCCAGTCGGCAGGGGCAGACCCAGTACTTC	CASSPPSRQGQTQYF
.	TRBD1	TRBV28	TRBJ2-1	TGTGCCAGCAGTCCCGGGACAGGGGGCAATGAGCAGTTCTTC	CASSPGTGGNEQFF
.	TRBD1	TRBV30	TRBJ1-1	TGTGCCTGGAGTGTGCAGGGGGACACTGAAGCTTTCTTT	CAWSVQGDTEAFF
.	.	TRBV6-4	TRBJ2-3	TGTGCCAGCAGTGACTCAACTAGGGGCACAGATACGCAGTATTTT	CASSDSTRGTDTQYF
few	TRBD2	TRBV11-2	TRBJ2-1	TGTGCCAGCAGCACCATTAGCGGGAGGGCGGCCTACAATGAGCAGTTCTTC	CASSTISGRAAYNEQFF
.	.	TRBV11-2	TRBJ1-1	TGTGCCAGCAGCGGAGACAGAAACACTGAAGCTTTCTTT	CASSGDRNTEAFF
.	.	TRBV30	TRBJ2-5	TGTGCCTGGAGTCTAGGGAGGGAGACCCAGTACTTC	CAWSLGRETQYF
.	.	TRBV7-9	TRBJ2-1	TGTGCCAGCAGCTTAACGCAGGGGACCTACAATGAGCAGTTCTTC	CASSLTQGTYNEQFF
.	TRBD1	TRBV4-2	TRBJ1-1	TGTGCCAGCAGCCAAGACTGGACAGGGGGCACTGAAGCTTTCTTT	CASSQDWTGGTEAFF
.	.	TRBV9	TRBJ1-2	TGTGCCAGCAGCACCCGGGGGGCAGGGCGAGGCTACACCTTC	CASSTRGAGRGYTF
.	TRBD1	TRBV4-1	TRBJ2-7	TGCGCCAGCAGCCCAGTATCCGGACAGGGGTACGAGCAGTACTTC	CASSPVSGQGYEQYF
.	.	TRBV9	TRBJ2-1	TGTGCCAGCGGACAGTTGTCCTACAATGAGCAGTTCTTC	CASGQLSYNEQFF
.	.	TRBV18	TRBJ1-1	TGTGCCAGCTCACTGAGCAACACTGAAGCTTTCTTT	CASSLSNTEAFF
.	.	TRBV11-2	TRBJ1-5	TGTGCCAGCAGCTTAGCCGCGAGTAGCAATCAGCCCCAGCATTTT	CASSLAASSNQPQHF
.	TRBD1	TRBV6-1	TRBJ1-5	TGTGCCAGCAGTCCCGACAGGGGCGTTCAGCCCCAGCATTTT	CASSPDRGVQPQHF